These 27 T cell receptor beta chains came from one sample sequenced in a study of response to subunit inactivated influenza vaccine. TCRdb used MiXCR to reprocess the RT-PCR reads, holding one entry per CDR3 protein. The table lists under 800,000 distinct CDR3 sequences, approximately 14% of them singletons. The input for sequencing was PBMCs from blood, taken roughly 2 weeks before vaccination. These receptors came from a middle-aged man who received an inactivated influenza vaccine.

This clonotype was seen a handful of times. The chain couples TRBV20-1 to TRBJ2-3; TRBD2 is a possible D gene (5 bases). This CDR3 spans 12 amino acids. V lost 6 bases to trimming and J lost 9 bases, with 16 bases between them. Germline loops: CDR1 DFQATT, CDR2 SNEGSKA (reference sequence). In DNA, the CDR3 is TGCAGTGCCCGGCTGACCGAGCGGACGCAGTATTTT. Its protein product is CSARLTERTQYF.

The chain combines TRBV20-1 with TRBJ2-3; 12 nucleotides match TRBD2. The CDR3 runs to 16 residues. After removal of 0 bases from V and 5 bases from J, the junction contained 6 bases not matched to a gene. CDR1 and CDR2 from the germline V gene are DFQATT and SNEGSKA (reference sequence). CDR3 region: CSARDVTSGRIDTQYF. DNA for the CDR3: TGCAGTGCTAGAGATGTGACTAGCGGGAGAATAGATACGCAGTATTTT.

The V call is TRBV29-1, the J call TRBJ2-3; D is possibly TRBD2 (5 bases). V lost 8 bases to trimming and J lost 2 bases, with 14 bases between them. The CDR3 sequence is 13 residues long. Germline assignment: CDR1 SQVTM and CDR2 ANQGSEA. DNA for the CDR3: TGCAGCTTCGGCGGGTGGTTCACAGATACGCAGTATTTT. This translates into CSFGGWFTDTQYF.

This sequence joins TRBV5-1 and TRBJ2-5; 7 bases fit TRBD1. This CDR3 has 17 residues. Germline V gene data show CDR1 as SGHRS and CDR2 as YFSETQ. The ends lost 8 bases at V and 0 bases at J; junction bases unmatched: 16. CDR3 sequence: CASGKDRNFLDQETQYF. CDR3 coding DNA: TGCGCCAGTGGCAAGGACAGGAACTTTCTGGACCAAGAGACCCAGTACTTC.

J is TRBJ2-6 and V is TRBV18; D remains unclear. The CDR3 contains 17 residues. CDR1 KGHSH and CDR2 LQKENI come from the germline V gene. Trimming took off 2 bases at V and 1 base at J, with 12 bases between the two ends. The CDR3, as DNA: TGTGCCAGCTCACCATGGGCGGATCGATCTGGGGCCAACGTCCTGACTTTC. It encodes CASSPWADRSGANVLTF.

This clonotype has a handful of counts. The rearrangement joins TRBV12-3 or TRBV12-4 to TRBJ2-5; 10 bases fit TRBD1. The junction had 7 bases not matched to a gene; V was cut back by 6 bases and J by 6 bases. The CDR3 consists of 14 residues. The CDR3 region is CASSQTGGRKTQYF. For the CDR3, the DNA is TGTGCCAGCAGCCAGACAGGGGGCAGGAAGACCCAGTACTTC.

This clonotype has just a few counts. The genes are TRBV28 and TRBJ2-7; the D is unclear. The CDR3 consists of 15 residues. Germline V CDR1 and CDR2: MDHEN, SYDVKM. V dropped 3 bases and J dropped 3 bases, with 15 bases sitting between them. Here the CDR3 DNA reads TGTGCCAGCAGTTTCGGCATCCCGATCAGCTACGAGCAGTACTTC. This sequence encodes CASSFGIPISYEQYF. The full variable domain, in which reference TRBV28 and TRBJ2-7 provide the parts outside the CDR3, is DVKVTQSSRYLVKRTGEKVFLECVQDMDHENMFWYRQDPGLGLRLIYFSYDVKMKEKGDIPEGYSVSREKKERFSLILESASTNQTSMYLCASSFGIPISYEQYFGPGTRLTVT.

J is TRBJ2-7 and V is TRBV19; the match to TRBD2 covers 7 bases. Germline lookup yields CDR1 LNHDA and CDR2 SQIVND (reference sequence). V lost 6 bases to trimming and J lost 5 bases; unmatched junction nucleotides: 7. This CDR3 is built from 13 residues. Here the CDR3 reads CASSLITSDEQYF. In DNA, the CDR3 is TGTGCCAGTAGCCTTATAACTAGCGACGAGCAGTACTTC. Combining the CDR3 with reference TRBV19 and TRBJ2-7 gives the whole variable domain DGGITQSPKYLFRKEGQNVTLSCEQNLNHDAMYWYRQDPGQGLRLIYYSQIVNDFQKGDIAEGYSVSREKKESFPLTVTSAQKNPTAFYLCASSLITSDEQYFGPGTRLTVT.

The chain has TRBV12-3 or TRBV12-4 and TRBJ1-5; D not certain. Trimming took off 5 bases at V and 0 bases at J, with 8 bases between the two ends. The CDR3 spans 14 residues. The CDR3 region has the DNA TGTGCCAGCAGTGCCGACGTTAGCAATCAGCCCCAGCATTTT. It codes for CASSADVSNQPQHF.

This clonotype was seen ten or more times. The chain carries TRBV29-1 and TRBJ2-3; D is undetermined. V was clipped by 4 bases and J by 2 bases, with 19 bases between them. From germline, CDR1 is SQVTM and CDR2 ANQGSEA. This CDR3 region has 16 residues. CDR3 region: CSVVRVGTRNTDTQYF. In nucleotides, the CDR3 is TGCAGCGTTGTACGGGTCGGCACGAGGAACACAGATACGCAGTATTTT.

In this sample, this clonotype turned up a few times. This rearrangement joins TRBV29-1 to TRBJ2-6; weak D call: TRBD1 (5 bases). This CDR3 spans 14 amino acids. Germline lookup yields CDR1 SQVTM and CDR2 ANQGSEA. The V end was cut by 4 bases, the J end by 2 bases, with 9 bases between. Here the CDR3 DNA reads TGCAGCGTTGGGGCAGGGCCTGGGGCCAACGTCCTGACTTTC. Amino acids: CSVGAGPGANVLTF.

Remarks on this clonotype: A much larger clone lies a single base off, so this may be a read error. The conserved phenylalanine or tryptophan is not found at the CDR3 terminus, so this likely reflects a read error. V usage is TRBV5-1 and J usage is TRBJ2-1; D may be TRBD1 (6 bases). V was pared by 5 bases and J by 4 bases, with 16 bases between. Germline CDR1 is SGHRS and CDR2 is YFSETQ. CDR3 length equals 15 residues. The CDR3 protein is CASRPGAPSYNEQFS. Here the CDR3 DNA reads TGCGCCAGCAGGCCAGGGGCCCCATCTTACAATGAGCAGTTCTCC.

This clonotype came up a few times. The CDR3, as DNA: TGTGCCAGCAGTGATTGGCGAACCTCGGGGGGACTCACAGATACGCAGTATTTT. This encodes CASSDWRTSGGLTDTQYF. The rearrangement uses TRBV2 and TRBJ2-3, with 7 bases matching TRBD2. Germline V lookup: CDR1 SNHLY, CDR2 FYNNEI. V lost 3 bases and J lost 2; bases outside the gene matches: 14. This CDR3 is built from 18 residues.

V gene TRBV7-9 combines with J gene TRBJ2-1; TRBD1 or TRBD2 may be the D gene (6 bases each). CDR3 length: 17 amino acids. V gave up 5 bases and J gave up 5 bases, with 22 bases separating them. Germline CDR1 and CDR2: SEHNR and FQNEAQ (reference sequence). The CDR3 DNA is TGTGCCAGCAGCCGCCTATGGGGGCAGGGAGGACACAATGAGCAGTTCTTC. Translating gives CASSRLWGQGGHNEQFF.

This clonotype has just a few counts. The chain uses TRBV7-2 and TRBJ2-7; 10 bases map to TRBD1. The V and J ends lost 10 bases and 5 bases, in that order; junction bases with no gene match: 8. This CDR3 spans 13 amino acids. Germline V lookup: CDR1 SGHTA, CDR2 FQGNSA. In nucleotides, the CDR3 is TGTGCCACGAAGGGACAGGGGAGGAACGAGCAGTACTTC. Translated: CATKGQGRNEQYF.

The table lists this clonotype with a few counts. The chain uses TRBV7-6 and TRBJ2-3, with D unresolved. The germline gives CDR1 SGHVS, CDR2 FNYEAQ. This CDR3 has 14 residues. The V gene lost 5 bases and the J gene lost 1 base, with 10 bases spanning the gap. CDR3 sequence (DNA): TGTGCCAGCAGCCCGACGTTAGGCACAGATACGCAGTATTTT. It encodes CASSPTLGTDTQYF.

A remark on this clonotype: A much larger clone differs by one base, so this may be a read error. Here the CDR3 omits its conserved ending phenylalanine or tryptophan, so a read error is the likely source. The V and J genes are TRBV28 and TRBJ2-1; D call uncertain. Trimming removed 1 base at V and 6 bases at J, with 1 base between. The CDR3 extends over 11 amino acids. In germline, CDR1 is MDHEN, CDR2 SYDVKM. Here the CDR3 DNA reads TGTGCCAGCAGTTTATTCAATGAGCAGTTCTTA. Protein product: CASSLFNEQFL.

The gene calls are TRBV7-2 and TRBJ2-7; no definite D call. Germline V gives CDR1 SGHTA, CDR2 FQGNSA. This CDR3 is 14 amino acids long. Trimming took off 3 bases at V and 3 bases at J, with 12 bases between the two ends. This chain's CDR3 is CASSFGRTRYEQYF. Here the CDR3 DNA reads TGTGCCAGCAGCTTTGGAAGGACCCGCTACGAGCAGTACTTC.

The chain recombines TRBV29-1 with TRBJ2-2, with TRBD2 as a possible D gene (5 bases). The ends were cut back, 6 bases at V and 0 bases at J, with 8 bases in the middle. CDR1 is SQVTM, CDR2 ANQGSEA, per germline. The CDR3 totals 13 residues. CDR3 coding DNA: TGCAGCGTGTTCGGGGCGAACACCGGGGAGCTGTTTTTT. Translating gives CSVFGANTGELFF.

Concerning this clonotype: One end of the junction is discordant with germline, which a read error may explain. This chain uses TRBV20-1 with TRBJ2-1, with 11 positions matching TRBD2. The CDR3 runs 15 residues. Germline V CDR1 and CDR2: DFQATT, SNEGSKA (reference sequence). The CDR3 DNA reads as TGCTGTGCTAGGCCAACTAGCGGGAGCTACAATGAGCAGTTCTTC. Translated, it gives CCARPTSGSYNEQFF.

This clonotype was detected ten times or more. This rearrangement joins TRBV20-1 to TRBJ2-5; no clear D gene. This CDR3 comprises 12 residues. Germline assignment: CDR1 DFQATT and CDR2 SNEGSKA (reference sequence). V was pared by 6 bases and J by 5 bases, with 13 bases between. The CDR3 here is CSASNSGETQYF. In DNA form, the CDR3 reads TGCAGTGCATCGAATAGTGGTGAGACCCAGTACTTC.

This clonotype showed up just a few times. The chain links TRBV29-1 to TRBJ1-4; D call uncertain. CDR3 length equals 15 residues. Between the trimmed V and J ends, which lost 6 bases and 5 bases, there was a span of 19 bases. CDR1 is SQVTM, CDR2 ANQGSEA, per germline. CDR3 region: CSVETKDPPNEKLFF. In DNA, the CDR3 is TGCAGCGTGGAGACCAAGGACCCCCCGAATGAAAAACTGTTTTTT.

This clonotype was observed a few times. V and J are TRBV7-8 and TRBJ1-3; D gene ambiguous. Germline assignment: CDR1 SGHVS and CDR2 FQNEAQ. This CDR3 is built from 17 residues. V gave up 5 bases and J gave up 3 bases, with 20 bases separating them. The CDR3 region is CASSLRDPQEGGNTIYF. The CDR3 nucleotides read TGTGCCAGCAGCCTTCGGGATCCCCAGGAGGGTGGAAACACCATATATTTT.

This chain uses TRBV6-2 or TRBV6-3 with TRBJ2-7; no clear D. V shed 9 bases and J shed 2 bases, with 8 bases lying between them. The CDR3 is made up of 11 amino acids. Looked up from germline, CDR1 is MNHEY and CDR2 is SVGEGT. The CDR3 loop is CASGKTYEQYF. The DNA of the CDR3 is TGTGCCAGTGGAAAGACCTACGAGCAGTACTTC.

This clonotype was seen a handful of times. The rearrangement links TRBV27 to TRBJ2-5; the D is unclear. The CDR3 sequence is 13 residues long. Germline V gives CDR1 MNHEY, CDR2 SMNVEV (reference sequence). The V end was cut by 6 bases, the J end by 5 bases, with 13 bases between. In DNA form, the CDR3 reads TGTGCCAGCAGCTACATGGAGTCTGAGACCCAGTACTTC. Amino acids: CASSYMESETQYF.

This clonotype was detected only a few times. CDR3 sequence (DNA): TGCAGCGTTTCTCAGGGGGCGCCTCCCTATGGCTACACCTTC. It encodes CSVSQGAPPYGYTF. This chain connects TRBV29-1 to TRBJ1-2; TRBD1 agrees at 8 bases. Trimming at V came to 5 bases and at J to 4 bases, leaving 9 bases not matched to a gene. Germline V CDR1 and CDR2: SQVTM, ANQGSEA. The CDR3 runs to 14 residues.

In its sample, this clonotype was seen a few times. The chain combines TRBV4-3 with TRBJ1-2, with 7 nucleotides matching TRBD1. The CDR3 is made up of 14 amino acids. J gave up 8 bases and V 0 bases, and 6 bases lay outside the gene matches. CDR1 is LGHNA and CDR2 is YSLEER in the germline V gene. The CDR3 coding sequence is TGCGCCAGCAGCCAAGATCAAGGGGGCGGGGGCTACACCTTC. Translated, it gives CASSQDQGGGGYTF.